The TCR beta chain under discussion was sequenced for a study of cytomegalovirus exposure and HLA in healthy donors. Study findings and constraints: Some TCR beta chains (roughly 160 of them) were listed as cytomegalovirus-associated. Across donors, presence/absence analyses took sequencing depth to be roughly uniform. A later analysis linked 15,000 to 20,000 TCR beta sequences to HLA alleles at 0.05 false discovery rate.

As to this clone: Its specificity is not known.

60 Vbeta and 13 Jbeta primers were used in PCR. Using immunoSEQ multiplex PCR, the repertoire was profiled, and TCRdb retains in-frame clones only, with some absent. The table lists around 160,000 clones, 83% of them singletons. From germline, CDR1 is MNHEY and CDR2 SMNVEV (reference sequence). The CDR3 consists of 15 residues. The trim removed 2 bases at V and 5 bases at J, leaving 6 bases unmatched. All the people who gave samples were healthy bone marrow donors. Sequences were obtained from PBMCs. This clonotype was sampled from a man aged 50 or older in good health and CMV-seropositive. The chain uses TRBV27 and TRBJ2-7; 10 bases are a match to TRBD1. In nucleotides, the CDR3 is TGTGCCAGCAGTTTACGCGGGACAGGGGTAGACGAGCAGTACTTC. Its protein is CASSLRGTGVDEQYF.